The source of this T cell receptor beta chain is a study of OX40 agonist ivuxolimab in advanced cancers. Study overall: Patients were given ivuxolimab, an antibody that agonizes OX40 (CD134). Ivuxolimab, which patients received intravenously every 2 weeks, was dosed at 0.01 to 10 mg/kg. Prior therapy, whether anti-PD-1, anti-PD-L1 or anti-CTLA-4, was allowed, and more than 35% had some. Study-wide results and limits: Among the least clonally expanded were partial responders at 0.1-3.0 mg/kg.

About this clone itself: What it binds is unknown.

Sequencing was performed with immunoSEQ multiplex PCR; in TCRdb, only in-frame clones are kept and a portion is missing. The table has roughly 53,000 clones, over 80% seen once. This CDR3 is built from 19 residues. In germline, CDR1 is WSHSY, CDR2 SAAADI. The V gene lost 3 bases and the J gene lost 0 bases, with 21 bases spanning the gap. The clonotype was recovered from an adult with an advanced solid tumor such as melanoma, head and neck, liver or kidney cancer. V gene TRBV10-2 combines with J gene TRBJ2-1; D is unresolved. The source material was CD4+ or CD8+ T cells sorted from blood, sampled in a trial of the OX40 agonist ivuxolimab. CDR3 region: CASSDSVGLGPSSYNEQFF. The CDR3 nucleotides read TGCGCCAGCAGTGATTCGGTGGGGTTAGGTCCGAGCTCCTACAATGAGCAGTTCTTC.